This entry features one T cell receptor (beta chain) sequence. These data belong to a study of blood T cell repertoires in COVID-19. Overall study context: Acute and convalescent COVID-19 specimens originated in the United States, Italy and Spain. Sources were T cells, B-cell-depleted T cells, or PBMCs; the material itself was cDNA or gDNA.

In the authors' workflow: Amplification of reference gene primers was used by the study to estimate nucleated cell counts. The method was immunoSEQ multiplex PCR; TCRdb's version includes in-frame clones alone and lacks a portion of them. V, J and clone size were drawn from that table, and D and trimming were deduced from the DNA. This table holds roughly 100,000 clones, around nine tenths found once. Germline V gene sequence: CDR1 MNHEY, CDR2 SVGEGT. J was trimmed by 0 bases and V by 4 bases; bases with no gene match: 5. This CDR3 spans 16 amino acids. This chain uses TRBV6-2 or TRBV6-3 with TRBJ1-2; the match to TRBD1 covers 10 bases. The specimen was peripheral blood. The sequence was collected from a human donor in a cohort sampled during active COVID-19. The CDR3 sequence is CASSWGQGSPNYGYTF. The CDR3, as DNA: TGTGCCAGCAGTTGGGGACAGGGGAGCCCTAACTATGGCTACACCTTC.